This T cell receptor (beta chain) was retrieved from a study of cytomegalovirus exposure and HLA in healthy donors. Study-level results: Analysis performed later found roughly 17,000 TCR beta sequences associated with HLA alleles at 0.05 false discovery rate. There were around 160 TCR beta chains listed as cytomegalovirus-associated.

Trimming removed 5 bases from V and 10 bases from J, with 18 bases in between. This CDR3 region has 15 residues. The germline gives CDR1 LNHDA, CDR2 SQIVND (reference sequence). Note on this clone: No antigen is known for it.

A multiplex PCR was run with 60 Vbeta primers and 13 Jbeta primers. Sequencing was performed with immunoSEQ multiplex PCR; in TCRdb, only in-frame clones are kept and a portion is missing. The sample yields about 160,000 clones, approximately 73% seen once. This receptor was identified in a man aged 45 to 65 in good health and CMV-seronegative. Sequencing was done on a sample of PBMCs. V gene TRBV19 combines with J gene TRBJ1-6, with D maybe TRBD1 (5 bases). CDR3 bases: TGTGCCAGTAGTGCCGAGGGACTGGGAGGCTCACCCCTCCACTTT. This encodes CASSAEGLGGSPLHF.